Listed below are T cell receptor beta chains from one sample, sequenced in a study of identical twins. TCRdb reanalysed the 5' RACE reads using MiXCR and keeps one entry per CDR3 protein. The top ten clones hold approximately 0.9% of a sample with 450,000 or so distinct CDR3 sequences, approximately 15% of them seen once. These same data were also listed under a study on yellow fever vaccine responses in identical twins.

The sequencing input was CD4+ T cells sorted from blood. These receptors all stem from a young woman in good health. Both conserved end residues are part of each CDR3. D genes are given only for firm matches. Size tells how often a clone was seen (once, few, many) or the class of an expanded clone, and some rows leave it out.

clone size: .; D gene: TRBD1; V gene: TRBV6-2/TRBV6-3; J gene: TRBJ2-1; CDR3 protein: CASRHRGSYNEQFF
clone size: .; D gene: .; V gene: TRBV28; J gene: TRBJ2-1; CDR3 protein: CASSLGHRNEQFF
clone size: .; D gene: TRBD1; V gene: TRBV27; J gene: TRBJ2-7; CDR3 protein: CASSPQGREGYEQYF
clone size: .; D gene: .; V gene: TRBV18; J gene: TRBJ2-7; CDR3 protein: CASSPDQGYEQYF
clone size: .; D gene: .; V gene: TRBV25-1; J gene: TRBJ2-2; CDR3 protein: CASSEIGMTGELFF
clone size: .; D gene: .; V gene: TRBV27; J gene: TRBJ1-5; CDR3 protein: CASSPSGVQPQHF
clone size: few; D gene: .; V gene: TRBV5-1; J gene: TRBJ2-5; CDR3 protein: CASSLVLVQETQYF
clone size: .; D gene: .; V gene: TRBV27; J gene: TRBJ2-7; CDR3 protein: CASSLRWDRKREGGNEQYF
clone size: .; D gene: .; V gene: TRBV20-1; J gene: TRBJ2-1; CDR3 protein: CSARPSVDEQFF
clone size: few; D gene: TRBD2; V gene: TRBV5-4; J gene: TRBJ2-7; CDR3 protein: CASSLGLAGNYEQYF
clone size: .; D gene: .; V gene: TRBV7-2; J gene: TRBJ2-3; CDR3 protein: CASSLEGLLRDTQYF
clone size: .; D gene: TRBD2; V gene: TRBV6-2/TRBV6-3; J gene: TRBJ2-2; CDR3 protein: CASTPLPPLAVTNTGELFF
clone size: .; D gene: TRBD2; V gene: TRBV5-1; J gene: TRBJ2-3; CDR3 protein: CASSLAGTSGRDTQYF
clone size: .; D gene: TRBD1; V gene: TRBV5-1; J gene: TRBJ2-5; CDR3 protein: CASSLTGTGKETQYF
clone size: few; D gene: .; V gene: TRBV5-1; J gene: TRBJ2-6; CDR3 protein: CASSLSRSSGANVLTF
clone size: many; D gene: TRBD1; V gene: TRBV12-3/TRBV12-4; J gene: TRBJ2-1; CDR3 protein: CASSRGTGSYNEQFF
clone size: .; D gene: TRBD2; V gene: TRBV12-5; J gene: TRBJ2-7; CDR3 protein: CASGIRASGIYEQYF
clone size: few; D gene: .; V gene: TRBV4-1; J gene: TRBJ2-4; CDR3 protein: CASSRNTGSSKNIQYF
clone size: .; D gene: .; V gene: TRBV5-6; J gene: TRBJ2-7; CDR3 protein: CASSGRGLVSYEQYF
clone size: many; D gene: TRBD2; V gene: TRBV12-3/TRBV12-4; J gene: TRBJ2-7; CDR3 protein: CASSLSGGTHEQYF